This T cell receptor (beta chain) was retrieved from a study of shared clonotypes between healthy human individuals. General study findings and limits: Rarefaction curves obtained for sorted subsets showed sequencing incomplete despite large depth. Naive subsets generally exceeded memory subsets in estimated richness.

Here immunoSEQ multiplex PCR was the method, and the copy in TCRdb shows in-frame clones only, minus some. The table has about 700,000 clones, about 91% seen once. Notes on this clone: Its cognate antigen is unknown.

The naive CD8 subset, CD45RO-negative cells positively selected for CCR7, excluded terminally differentiated effector memory CD45RA+ cells. CDR1 and CDR2 (germline): LGHNT, FRNRAP. J was trimmed by 8 bases and V by 6 bases; bases with no gene match: 13. This CDR3 is built from 16 residues. V usage is TRBV12-5 and J usage is TRBJ2-1, with 10 bases that match TRBD1. This receptor was identified in a man aged 30-40 years in good health. Sequencing was performed on naive CD8+ T cells sorted from blood. The CDR3 spells CASGPSPGQGPYEQFF. As DNA, the CDR3 is TGTGCTAGTGGCCCCTCTCCGGGACAGGGGCCCTATGAGCAGTTCTTC.